These 2 T cell receptor beta chains were all obtained from the same sample, sequenced in a study of T cells after yellow fever vaccination. Using its own MiXCR run on the 5' RACE reads, TCRdb lists one record per CDR3 protein. The sample includes under 300,000 distinct CDR3 sequences, about 7% seen only once; the top ten take 1% to 1.2%. The sample here was CD4+ T cells sorted from PBMCs, taken on the day of the yellow fever booster vaccination. The receptors derive from a man aged 25 to 45 who received the YFV17D yellow fever vaccine.

At least ten counts were recorded for this clonotype. J is TRBJ2-5 and V is TRBV19; D not certain. Germline values: CDR1 LNHDA, CDR2 SQIVND (reference sequence). The V end lost 1 base, the J end lost 4 bases, and 13 bases lay between the germline ends. The length of the CDR3 is 15 residues. The CDR3 here is CASSIANGLGETQYF. The DNA for the CDR3 is TGTGCCAGTAGTATAGCAAACGGCCTTGGAGAGACCCAGTACTTC.

The chain recombines TRBV21-1 with TRBJ2-7; TRBD1 is taken as the D call from the table, unchecked against the DNA. TRBV21-1 is designated a pseudogene. There are 17 residues in the CDR3. The CDR3 DNA is TGTGCCAGCAGCATGTTGGAACCGGGACAGCCCTTACACGAGCAGTACTTC. This codes for CASSMLEPGQPLHEQYF.